This T cell receptor beta chain was identified in a study of blood T cell repertoires in COVID-19. As processed by the authors: For nucleated cells, counts were estimated from reference gene primer amplification. Method: immunoSEQ multiplex PCR; TCRdb's copy keeps in-frame clones and lacks some. The V and J calls and the clone size are those of that table, but D and trimming were determined from the DNA. This sample has some 270,000 clones, with about 80% found just once. Germline V gives CDR1 MDHEN, CDR2 SYDVKM. The CDR3 has 13 amino acids. Trimming took 6 bases from V and 7 from J, leaving 15 bases between them. Cohort allocation depended upon clinical history that participants reported. Among Cohort 3 donors, those recovered had two negative PCRs, clearance, or symptom resolution.

The V call is TRBV28, the J call TRBJ1-1, with no clear D. The receptor was derived from a man aged 45 to 65 who had recovered from COVID-19. Material for sequencing was PBMCs or T cells enriched from blood (not recorded which). In DNA form, the CDR3 reads TGTGCCAGCAGCCCATCTGCCGGTCTTGAAGCTTTCTTT. Its translation is CASSPSAGLEAFF.